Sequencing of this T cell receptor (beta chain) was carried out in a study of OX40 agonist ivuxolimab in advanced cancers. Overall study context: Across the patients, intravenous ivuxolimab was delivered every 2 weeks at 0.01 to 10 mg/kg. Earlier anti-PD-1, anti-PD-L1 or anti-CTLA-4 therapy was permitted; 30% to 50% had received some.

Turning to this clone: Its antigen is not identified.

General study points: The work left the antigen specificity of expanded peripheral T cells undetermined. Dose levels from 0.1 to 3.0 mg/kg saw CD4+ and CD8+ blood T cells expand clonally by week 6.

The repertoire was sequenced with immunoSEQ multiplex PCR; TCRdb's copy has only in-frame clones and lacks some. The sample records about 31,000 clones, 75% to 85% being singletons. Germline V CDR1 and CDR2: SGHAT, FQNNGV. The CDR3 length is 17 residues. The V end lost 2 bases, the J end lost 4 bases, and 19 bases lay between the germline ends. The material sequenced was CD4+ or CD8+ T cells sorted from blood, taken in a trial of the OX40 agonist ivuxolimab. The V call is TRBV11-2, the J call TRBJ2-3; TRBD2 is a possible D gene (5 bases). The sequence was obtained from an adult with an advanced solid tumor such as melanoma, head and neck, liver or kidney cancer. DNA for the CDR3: TGTGCCAGCAGCTTACAACCGGGAATCATGATGTCAGATACGCAGTATTTT. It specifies CASSLQPGIMMSDTQYF.